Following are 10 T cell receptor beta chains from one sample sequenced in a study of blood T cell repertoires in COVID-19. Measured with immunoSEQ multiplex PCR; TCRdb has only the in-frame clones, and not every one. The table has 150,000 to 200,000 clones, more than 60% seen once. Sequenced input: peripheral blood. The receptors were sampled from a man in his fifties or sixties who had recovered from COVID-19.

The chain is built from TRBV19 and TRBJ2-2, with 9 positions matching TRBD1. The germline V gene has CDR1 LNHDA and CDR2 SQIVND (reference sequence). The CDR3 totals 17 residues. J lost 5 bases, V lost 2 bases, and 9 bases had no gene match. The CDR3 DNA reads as TGTGCCAGTAGTATAAAAGCCGGGACAGGGAGAACCGGGGAGCTGTTTTTT. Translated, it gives CASSIKAGTGRTGELFF.

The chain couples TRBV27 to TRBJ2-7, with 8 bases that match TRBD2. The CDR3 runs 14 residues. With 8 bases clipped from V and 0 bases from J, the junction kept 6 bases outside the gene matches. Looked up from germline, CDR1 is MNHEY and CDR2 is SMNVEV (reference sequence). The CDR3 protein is CASGGGRPSYEQYF. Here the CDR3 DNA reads TGTGCCAGCGGTGGCGGGAGGCCCTCCTACGAGCAGTACTTC.

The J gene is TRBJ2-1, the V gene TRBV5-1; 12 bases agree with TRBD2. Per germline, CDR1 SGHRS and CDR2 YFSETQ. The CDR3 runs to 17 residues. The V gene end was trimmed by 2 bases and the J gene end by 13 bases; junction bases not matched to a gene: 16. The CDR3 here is CASSLWTSGTLRGGQFF. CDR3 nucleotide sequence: TGCGCCAGCAGCTTATGGACTAGCGGGACCTTGAGGGGGGGCCAGTTCTTC.

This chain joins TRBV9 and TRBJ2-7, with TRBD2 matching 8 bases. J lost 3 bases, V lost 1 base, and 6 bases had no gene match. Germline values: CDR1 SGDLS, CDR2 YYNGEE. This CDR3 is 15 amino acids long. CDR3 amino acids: CASSVHSGTIYEQYF. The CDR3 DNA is TGTGCCAGCAGCGTACATAGCGGGACTATCTACGAGCAGTACTTC.

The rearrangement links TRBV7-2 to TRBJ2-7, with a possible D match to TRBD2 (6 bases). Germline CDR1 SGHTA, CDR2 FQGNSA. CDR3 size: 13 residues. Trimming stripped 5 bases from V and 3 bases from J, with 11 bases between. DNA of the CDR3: TGTGCCAGCAGCCCGGCGGGGCGCTACGAGCAGTACTTC. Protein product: CASSPAGRYEQYF. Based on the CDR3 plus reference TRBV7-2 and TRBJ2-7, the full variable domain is GAGVSQSPSNKVTEKGKDVELRCDPISGHTALYWYRQSLGQGLEFLIYFQGNSAPDKSGLPSDRFSAERTGGSVSTLTIQRTQQEDSAVYLCASSPAGRYEQYFGPGTRLTVT.

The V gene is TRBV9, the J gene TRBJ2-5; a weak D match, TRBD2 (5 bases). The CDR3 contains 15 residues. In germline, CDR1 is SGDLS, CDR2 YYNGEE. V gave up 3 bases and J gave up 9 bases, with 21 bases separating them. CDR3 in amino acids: CASSAVTSYDGAQYF. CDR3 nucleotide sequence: TGTGCCAGCAGCGCGGTAACTAGTTATGACGGGGCCCAGTACTTC.

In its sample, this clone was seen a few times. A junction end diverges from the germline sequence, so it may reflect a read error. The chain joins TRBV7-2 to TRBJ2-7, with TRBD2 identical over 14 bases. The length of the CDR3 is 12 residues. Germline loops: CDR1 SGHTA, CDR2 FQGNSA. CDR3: CASSAGLAGEDF. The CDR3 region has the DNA TGTGCCAGCAGCGCGGGACTAGCGGGAGAGGACTTC.

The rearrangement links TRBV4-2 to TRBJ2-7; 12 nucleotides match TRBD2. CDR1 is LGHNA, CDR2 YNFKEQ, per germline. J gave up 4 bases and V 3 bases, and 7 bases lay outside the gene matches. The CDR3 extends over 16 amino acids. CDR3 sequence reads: CASSHRTSGRIYEQYF. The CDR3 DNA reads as TGTGCCAGCAGCCATCGTACTAGCGGGAGGATATACGAGCAGTACTTC.

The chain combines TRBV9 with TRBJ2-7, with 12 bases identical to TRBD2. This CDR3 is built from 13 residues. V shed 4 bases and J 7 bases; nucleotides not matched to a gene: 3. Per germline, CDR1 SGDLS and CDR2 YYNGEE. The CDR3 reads CASSFTSGREQYF. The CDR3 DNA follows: TGTGCCAGCAGCTTCACTAGCGGGAGGGAGCAGTACTTC.

CDR3: CASRASGRVDTQYF. The CDR3 region has the DNA TGTGCCAGCAGAGCGAGCGGGAGAGTCGATACGCAGTATTTT. The chain is built from TRBV27 and TRBJ2-3; 8 nucleotides align to TRBD2. J lost 6 bases, V lost 6 bases, and 8 bases had no gene match. This CDR3 spans 14 amino acids. Germline V gene lookup returns CDR1 MNHEY and CDR2 SMNVEV (reference sequence).